This T cell receptor (beta chain) was captured in a study of shared clonotypes between healthy human individuals. Profiling relied on immunoSEQ multiplex PCR, and the TCRdb table lists in-frame clones only, not all of them. The sample has roughly 2 million clones, roughly 96% seen once. V lost 1 base and J lost 0, with 11 bases in between. There are 16 residues in the CDR3. CDR1 and CDR2 (germline): LGHNA, YSLEER. A note on this clone: Its antigen is not known.

Overall study findings and caveats: Sequencing depth was expected to affect clonotype sharing among donors.

This TCR was sampled from a man between 18 and 29 years old in good health. Sequences were obtained from naive CD4+ T cells sorted from blood. Subset noted: CD45RA+ positively selected. The chain employs TRBV4-3 and TRBJ2-3; no reliable D call. The CDR3 loop is CASSQGVGASTDTQYF. The CDR3 DNA is TGCGCCAGCAGCCAAGGTGTAGGCGCTAGCACAGATACGCAGTATTTT.